The clone carrying this TCR beta chain has only one observation. Its matching antigen is unknown. These data belong to a study of glioma-infiltrating T cells after dendritic cell vaccination. Study-level results: The cohort had few patients with full blood and tumor sets.

Time point of the sample: after dendritic cell vaccination, including at tumor progression/relapse. In germline, CDR1 is SGHVS, CDR2 FQNEAQ. The CDR3 is 13 amino acids. V lost 11 bases to trimming and J lost 4 bases, with 14 bases between them. The PCR used 60 V beta and 13 J beta primers. The table came from immunoSEQ multiplex PCR; TCRdb's copy has only in-frame clones and leaves some out. The sample has tens of thousands of clones; around 85% are singletons. This specimen was blood, taken after dendritic cell vaccination. The J gene is TRBJ1-4, the V gene TRBV7-8; D gene unclear. The receptor comes from a human donor with glioblastoma. CDR3 protein: CAARSYGNEKLFF. Written as DNA, the CDR3 is TGTGCCGCGAGGAGCTACGGTAATGAAAAACTGTTTTTT.